Listed here are 12 T cell receptor beta chains from one sample, sequenced in a study of cytomegalovirus exposure and HLA in healthy donors. Vbeta (60) and Jbeta (13) primers were used in the PCR. The table came from immunoSEQ multiplex PCR; TCRdb's copy has only in-frame clones and leaves some out. This sample has about 64,000 clones; over 75% occur once, and the top ten carry approximately 5.4%. Source material: PBMCs. Receptors originate from a male donor in good health and CMV-seropositive.

This rearrangement joins TRBV7-9 to TRBJ2-1; a weak D match, TRBD1 (6 bases). V dropped 5 bases and J dropped 8 bases, with 22 bases sitting between them. The CDR3 has 16 amino acids. Germline values: CDR1 SEHNR, CDR2 FQNEAQ (reference sequence). CDR3 protein: CASSESRTALVDEQFF. The DNA for the CDR3 is TGTGCCAGCAGCGAGAGCCGGACAGCCCTGGTCGATGAGCAGTTCTTC.

This chain links TRBV5-4 with TRBJ2-3; 10 nucleotides line up with TRBD2. J was trimmed by 4 bases and V by 2 bases; bases with no gene match: 10. Germline V gene data show CDR1 as SGHNT and CDR2 as YYREEE (reference sequence). CDR3 size: 17 residues. CDR3 bases: TGTGCCAGCAGCTTTAGCGGTGCTAGCGGGGGTGCAGATACGCAGTATTTT. It encodes CASSFSGASGGADTQYF. The complete variable domain, with remaining parts taken from reference TRBV5-4 and TRBJ2-3, reads ETGVTQSPTHLIKTRGQQVTLRCSSQSGHNTVSWYQQALGQGPQFIFQYYREEENGRGNFPPRFSGLQFPNYSSELNVNALELDDSALYLCASSFSGASGGADTQYFGPGTRLTVL.

In its sample, this clone was seen once. The chain uses TRBV4-3 and TRBJ2-5, with a possible D match to TRBD2 (5 bases). This CDR3 has 18 amino acids. Germline V gene data show CDR1 as LGHNA and CDR2 as YSLEER. Trimming cost V 0 bases and J 5 bases, with 22 bases left between them. Here the CDR3 DNA reads TGCGCCAGCAGCCAAGATGAGGCGGGTATGTACGAGGAGGAGACCCAGTACTTC. Protein sequence: CASSQDEAGMYEEETQYF.

The V call is TRBV4-3, the J call TRBJ1-4; TRBD1 aligns across 7 bases. Germline V gives CDR1 LGHNA, CDR2 YSLEER. J was trimmed by 3 bases and V by 0 bases; bases with no gene match: 4. The CDR3 runs 16 residues. The CDR3 protein is CASSQDEGTANEKLFF. The CDR3 DNA is TGCGCCAGCAGCCAAGATGAGGGGACAGCTAATGAAAAACTGTTTTTT.

V and J are TRBV2 and TRBJ1-5; D is ambiguous. V lost 2 bases to trimming and J lost 11 bases, with 22 bases between them. Germline CDR1 and CDR2: SNHLY and FYNNEI. This CDR3 contains 16 residues. In DNA, the CDR3 is TGTGCCAGCAGTGAAACCCCAGCCAGTCCCGACGCGGCCCAGCATTTT. Amino acid sequence: CASSETPASPDAAQHF. The variable domain in full, with the rest retrieved from reference TRBV2 and TRBJ1-5, is EPEVTQTPSHQVTQMGQEVILRCVPISNHLYFYWYRQILGQKVEFLVSFYNNEISEKSEIFDDQFSVERPDGSNFTLKIRSTKLEDSAMYFCASSETPASPDAAQHFGDGTRLSIL.

V is TRBV10-3 and J is TRBJ2-3; TRBD2 might be the D (5 bases). CDR3 length: 15 residues. Trimming took off 6 bases at V and 0 bases at J, with 13 bases between the two ends. CDR1 is ENHRY, CDR2 SYGVKD, per germline. In nucleotides, the CDR3 is TGTGCCATCAGGGACCCAAGCGGAAGCACAGATACGCAGTATTTT. Residues: CAIRDPSGSTDTQYF.

V is TRBV7-8 and J is TRBJ1-1; no clear D gene. The CDR3 is 14 residues long. Germline CDR1 is SGHVS and CDR2 is FQNEAQ. Trimming shortened V by 4 bases and J by 0 bases, and 9 bases separated the two germline ends. The CDR3, as DNA: TGTGCCAGCAGCTCCCAGAAGTTGAACACTGAAGCTTTCTTT. It yields the protein CASSSQKLNTEAFF.

This chain uses TRBV10-2 with TRBJ2-7; 11 bases are a match to TRBD2. V shed 4 bases and J 4 bases; nucleotides not matched to a gene: 18. The CDR3 has 19 residues. Germline CDR1 WSHSY, CDR2 SAAADI. The chain's CDR3 is CASSGGLVAGGPYVYEQYF. The CDR3 nucleotides read TGCGCCAGCAGTGGGGGGCTGGTAGCGGGGGGGCCGTACGTGTACGAGCAGTACTTC.

The V call is TRBV11-2, the J call TRBJ1-1, with D possibly being TRBD1 (5 bases). The CDR3 is made up of 14 amino acids. The V gene lost 4 bases and the J gene lost 2 bases, with 11 bases spanning the gap. The germline V gene has CDR1 SGHAT and CDR2 FQNNGV. The CDR3 nucleotides read TGTGCCAGCAGCTCCCGGCAGGGAAACACTGAAGCTTTCTTT. Protein: CASSSRQGNTEAFF.

This chain uses TRBV5-6 with TRBJ1-2; a possible D gene is TRBD1 (6 bases). V dropped 1 base and J dropped 4 bases, with 17 bases sitting between them. CDR1 is SGHDT and CDR2 is YYEEEE in the germline V gene. CDR3 length: 16 residues. This CDR3 is CASSLYAGEIAYGYTF. The CDR3 nucleotides are TGTGCCAGCAGCTTGTATGCAGGGGAGATAGCCTATGGCTACACCTTC.

This clone was seen a single time. V and J are TRBV6-1 and TRBJ2-3; 11 bases are shared with TRBD2. This CDR3 has 15 residues. The V gene end was trimmed by 6 bases and the J gene end by 3 bases; junction bases not matched to a gene: 5. In germline, CDR1 is MNHNS, CDR2 SASEGT. Written as DNA, the CDR3 is TGTGCCAGCAGCTTCACTAGCGGGGGTACAGATACGCAGTATTTT. It specifies CASSFTSGGTDTQYF.

The chain couples TRBV28 to TRBJ1-6, with D tentatively TRBD1 (6 bases). The CDR3 runs to 14 residues. Germline V gives CDR1 MDHEN, CDR2 SYDVKM. V lost 2 bases, J lost 9 bases, and 11 bases lay in between. Here the CDR3 DNA reads TGTGCCAGCAGTTTAACAGGGTCCGGTTCACCCCTCCACTTT. It yields the protein CASSLTGSGSPLHF.